Listed below are T cell receptor beta chains from one sample, sequenced in a study of control samples from healthy donors and cancer patients. Data came from immunoSEQ multiplex PCR; TCRdb stores just in-frame clones and leaves some out. The sample lists more than 150,000 clones; 90% to 95% were seen once. Material for sequencing was blood. The source is a man aged 18 to 35 in good health. Each CDR3 is given with its conserved first and last residue. Each record gives: clone size, V gene, D gene, J gene, CDR3 DNA, CDR3 protein. D genes are given only for firm matches. Rows may omit the clone size; those that give it use once, few, many or a size class.

size: NA; V: TRBV7-2; D: TRBD2; J: TRBJ2-5; DNA: TGTGCCAGCAGCCCAAACCCGGGGGGGGAGACCCAGTACTTC; CDR3: CASSPNPGGETQYF
size: once; V: TRBV24-1; D: TRBD1; J: TRBJ2-3; DNA: TGTGCCACCGGCTCTCCCCGGGACAGGGGCACAGATACGCAGTATTTT; CDR3: CATGSPRDRGTDTQYF
size: NA; V: TRBV28; D: TRBD1; J: TRBJ1-2; DNA: TGTGCCAGCAGTTTGACAGGGAACTATGGCTACACCTTC; CDR3: CASSLTGNYGYTF
size: NA; V: TRBV30; D: NA; J: TRBJ2-5; DNA: TGTGCCTGGAGTCCCCCTGATCAGGCCCAGTACTTC; CDR3: CAWSPPDQAQYF
size: NA; V: TRBV29-1; D: TRBD1; J: TRBJ2-5; DNA: TGCAGCGGGGGTGACAAGGGGGCGGACAGGGCAGAGACCCAGTACTTC; CDR3: CSGGDKGADRAETQYF
size: NA; V: TRBV24-1; D: TRBD1; J: TRBJ2-7; DNA: TGTGCCACCAGTGAACGGGACAGGGGACGGTACGAGCAGTACTTC; CDR3: CATSERDRGRYEQYF
size: NA; V: TRBV19; D: TRBD1; J: TRBJ1-2; DNA: TGTGCCAGTAGTAAGACAGGGGGCGCGGATGAAGCTAACGGCTACACCTTC; CDR3: CASSKTGGADEANGYTF
size: NA; V: TRBV27; D: TRBD2; J: TRBJ2-1; DNA: TGTGCCAGCAGTTCGGGACTATTGAAATCCTACAATGAGCAGTTCTTC; CDR3: CASSSGLLKSYNEQFF
size: few; V: TRBV2; D: NA; J: TRBJ1-2; DNA: TGTGCCAGCAGTAAACAGGTGGGCTCGGGAGGCTATGGCTACACCTTC; CDR3: CASSKQVGSGGYGYTF
size: NA; V: TRBV7-8; D: NA; J: TRBJ2-1; DNA: TGTGCCAGCAGCTGGGGACTGATCGACAATGAGCAGTTCTTC; CDR3: CASSWGLIDNEQFF
size: once; V: TRBV9; D: NA; J: TRBJ2-7; DNA: TGTGCCAGCGGTACCCACTACGAGCAGTACTTC; CDR3: CASGTHYEQYF
size: NA; V: TRBV27; D: NA; J: TRBJ2-6; DNA: TGTGCCAGCAGTCCAGCGTCCGGACAGAGAAGCTCTGGGGCCAACGTCCTGACTTTC; CDR3: CASSPASGQRSSGANVLTF
size: NA; V: TRBV10-3; D: TRBD2; J: TRBJ2-2; DNA: TGTGCCATCAGTGGCCAGCCGGGAGGGATGAACACCGGGGAGCTGTTTTTT; CDR3: CAISGQPGGMNTGELFF
size: NA; V: TRBV2; D: NA; J: TRBJ2-1; DNA: TGTGCCAGCAGTGAAAGACATTACAATGAGCAGTTCTTC; CDR3: CASSERHYNEQFF
size: NA; V: TRBV2; D: NA; J: TRBJ2-2; DNA: TGTGCCAGCAGGGGGGGAACCGGGGAGCTGTTTTTT; CDR3: CASRGGTGELFF
size: NA; V: TRBV24-1; D: TRBD1; J: TRBJ1-2; DNA: TGTGCCACCAGTGACCAGACAGGGGGCAGTGGCTACACCTTC; CDR3: CATSDQTGGSGYTF
size: NA; V: TRBV19; D: NA; J: TRBJ2-3; DNA: TGTGCCAGTAGCCCTAGCACAGATACGCAGTATTTT; CDR3: CASSPSTDTQYF
size: NA; V: TRBV12-3/TRBV12-4; D: NA; J: TRBJ1-2; DNA: TGTGCCAGCAGTTTAGGGGATGGCTACACCTTC; CDR3: CASSLGDGYTF
size: NA; V: TRBV6-5; D: NA; J: TRBJ2-3; DNA: TGTGCCAGCAGTTACGGGGCGGGGGCCAGCACAGATACGCAGTATTTT; CDR3: CASSYGAGASTDTQYF
size: NA; V: TRBV5-1; D: NA; J: TRBJ1-1; DNA: TGCGCCAGCAGCTTGGGGGACCACACTGAAGCTTTCTTT; CDR3: CASSLGDHTEAFF
size: NA; V: TRBV28; D: NA; J: TRBJ2-7; DNA: TGTGCCAGCAGTTTCGAGGGGGGGGCCAGGGCGCAGTACTTC; CDR3: CASSFEGGARAQYF
size: NA; V: TRBV2; D: NA; J: TRBJ2-5; DNA: TGTGCCAGCAGTGAAGGGGGTCCGAACCCAAGGGAGACCCAGTACTTC; CDR3: CASSEGGPNPRETQYF
size: few; V: TRBV19; D: NA; J: TRBJ1-2; DNA: TGTGCCAGTAGTCTTTTCACATTGGGAGGCTACACCTTC; CDR3: CASSLFTLGGYTF
size: NA; V: TRBV28; D: NA; J: TRBJ2-5; DNA: TGTGCCAGCAGTTCAGGGGTCGGGACCCAGTACTTC; CDR3: CASSSGVGTQYF
size: once; V: TRBV28; D: NA; J: TRBJ2-1; DNA: TGTGCCAGCAGAGGGACGAGGAGCTCCTACAATGAGCAGTTCTTC; CDR3: CASRGTRSSYNEQFF
size: NA; V: TRBV27; D: TRBD1; J: TRBJ2-7; DNA: TGTGCCAGCATTTACCGACAGGGGCCCTACGAGCAGTACTTC; CDR3: CASIYRQGPYEQYF
size: NA; V: TRBV28; D: TRBD2; J: TRBJ2-2; DNA: TGTGCCAGCAGCAAAGGGAGCGGGGAGGGCACCGGGGAGCTGTTTTTT; CDR3: CASSKGSGEGTGELFF
size: NA; V: TRBV14; D: NA; J: TRBJ1-1; DNA: TGTGCCAGCACTCGGCAGGCTGGGACTGAAGCTTTCTTT; CDR3: CASTRQAGTEAFF
size: NA; V: TRBV15; D: TRBD1; J: TRBJ1-4; DNA: TGTGCCACCAGCAGAGTAAAGACAGGGTGGGATGAAAAACTGTTTTTT; CDR3: CATSRVKTGWDEKLFF
size: NA; V: TRBV28; D: NA; J: TRBJ2-2; DNA: TGTGCCAGTTCCGTAAGGGGGGGAAACACCGGGGAGCTGTTTTTT; CDR3: CASSVRGGNTGELFF
size: NA; V: TRBV6-4; D: NA; J: TRBJ2-5; DNA: TGTGCCAGCAGCTCCGGGGCCGGAGAGACCCAGTACTTC; CDR3: CASSSGAGETQYF
size: NA; V: TRBV2; D: NA; J: TRBJ2-4; DNA: TGTGCCAGCAGTGAACATCGGTCCGGGGATGGCAAAAACATTCAGTACTTC; CDR3: CASSEHRSGDGKNIQYF
size: NA; V: TRBV19; D: NA; J: TRBJ1-3; DNA: TGTGCCAGTTCTAATTCTGGAAACACCATATATTTT; CDR3: CASSNSGNTIYF
size: NA; V: TRBV6-2/TRBV6-3; D: NA; J: TRBJ1-2; DNA: TGTGCCAGCAGTTACTCGACAAACGGGGGCTACTATGGCTACACCTTC; CDR3: CASSYSTNGGYYGYTF
size: NA; V: TRBV7-8; D: NA; J: TRBJ1-2; DNA: TGTGCCAGCAGCTTAGAGGGGGGCCGACTATATGGCTACACCTTC; CDR3: CASSLEGGRLYGYTF
size: NA; V: TRBV28; D: NA; J: TRBJ1-4; DNA: TGTGCCAGCAGCCGGTCCGGGGCCTATCATGAAAAACTGTTTTTT; CDR3: CASSRSGAYHEKLFF
size: NA; V: TRBV6-1; D: NA; J: TRBJ2-7; DNA: TGTGCCAGCAGTGAACAGCCAGGGTACGAGCAGTACTTC; CDR3: CASSEQPGYEQYF
size: few; V: TRBV6-1; D: NA; J: TRBJ1-1; DNA: TGTGCCAGCAGTGACAGGGTGAACACTGAAGCTTTCTTT; CDR3: CASSDRVNTEAFF
size: NA; V: TRBV5-1; D: TRBD1; J: TRBJ2-5; DNA: TGCGCCAGCAGCTTGGAGGACAGGGGAAAGACCCAGTACTTC; CDR3: CASSLEDRGKTQYF
size: NA; V: TRBV2; D: NA; J: TRBJ1-4; DNA: TGTGCCAGCAAAACTGAAAAACTGTTTTTT; CDR3: CASKTEKLFF
size: NA; V: TRBV19; D: TRBD2; J: TRBJ2-3; DNA: TGTGCCAGTAGTACTACTAGCGGGGGGGGTGATACGCAGTATTTT; CDR3: CASSTTSGGGDTQYF
size: NA; V: TRBV7-9; D: NA; J: TRBJ1-5; DNA: TGTGCCAGCAGCCCCGATAGCAATCAGCCCCAGCATTTT; CDR3: CASSPDSNQPQHF
size: NA; V: TRBV19; D: NA; J: TRBJ2-1; DNA: TGTGCCAGTAGTACCGTCCCCAGGGGTGAGCAGTTCTTC; CDR3: CASSTVPRGEQFF
size: NA; V: TRBV4-1; D: NA; J: TRBJ1-5; DNA: TGCGCCAGCAGCCAAGAGCAGGGAGGTCAGCCCCAGCATTTT; CDR3: CASSQEQGGQPQHF
size: NA; V: TRBV3-1/TRBV3-2; D: NA; J: TRBJ2-5; DNA: TGTGCCAGCAGCCAAGGGGCCAGGGGTCTTCGGTACCAAGAGACCCAGTACTTC; CDR3: CASSQGARGLRYQETQYF
size: NA; V: TRBV28; D: TRBD1; J: TRBJ1-5; DNA: TGTGCCAGCAGTAGGGGGCTCCCGGGACACAATCAGCCCCAGCATTTT; CDR3: CASSRGLPGHNQPQHF
size: NA; V: TRBV2; D: NA; J: TRBJ2-7; DNA: TGTGCCAGCAGTCAAGACAGGACCTACGAGCAGTACTTC; CDR3: CASSQDRTYEQYF
size: NA; V: TRBV5-1; D: NA; J: TRBJ2-7; DNA: TGCGCCAGCAGCTACGCCGGGGAATCCTACGAGCAGTACTTC; CDR3: CASSYAGESYEQYF